This T cell receptor beta chain was captured in a study of blood T cells in healthy people across ages. Findings and caveats of the study: Unsorted PBMC material precluded a definitive naive versus antigen-experienced comparison.

V was clipped by 4 bases and J by 5 bases; unmatched bases: 8. CDR1 and CDR2 (germline): SGHTA, FQGNSA. This CDR3 contains 14 residues. This clonotype was recorded at least ten times. The target antigen is unknown. A second PCR of 7 to 11 cycles used a sample-barcoded 5' primer and a J-beta primer mix. Every sample returned 3 million or more CDR3-containing paired-end reads. TCRdb reanalysed the 5' RACE reads using MiXCR and keeps one entry per CDR3 protein. The repertoire consists of 780,000 or so distinct CDR3 sequences, with just under 25% occurring once and the leading ten covering roughly 3.5%. These data are also associated with another study on T cells of mothers and their children. According to that study: The donors comprised about 6 children and their three healthy Caucasian mothers. Reads obtained per mother exceeded 9 million TCR beta CDR3 reads, with some 3 million obtained per child.

This chain uses TRBV7-2 with TRBJ2-7; 7 bases are shared with TRBD1. The sequence derives from a boy between 5 and 17 years old in good health. Material: blood. CDR3 sequence reads: CASSSRQGRDEQYF. Here the CDR3 DNA reads TGTGCCAGCAGCTCTCGACAGGGTAGGGACGAGCAGTACTTC.